These 9 T cell receptor beta chains were all obtained from the same sample, sequenced in a study of CD8+ T cells in alopecia areata. Treatment denoted: oral pan-JAK inhibitor, 5-10 mg twice daily. Extraction of RNA preceded its reverse transcription into cDNA, which served as the sequencing template. The repertoire was sequenced with immunoSEQ multiplex PCR; TCRdb's copy has only in-frame clones and lacks some. The data show 180,000 or so clones, roughly 60% seen once. Sequenced material: CD4+ T cells sorted from blood, taken at approximately week 60, from a patient treated with tofacitinib. These TCRs come from a human donor with alopecia areata.

The count of this clone is one. The chain recombines TRBV5-1 with TRBJ2-3, with TRBD2 matching 10 bases. The junction had 5 bases not matched to a gene; V was cut back by 0 bases and J by 4 bases. Germline CDR1 SGHRS, CDR2 YFSETQ. The CDR3 length is 16 residues. This chain's CDR3 is CASSLASGGLPDTQYF. CDR3 sequence (DNA): TGCGCCAGCAGCTTGGCTAGCGGGGGACTCCCAGATACGCAGTATTTT.

This clone was seen a handful of times. The V and J genes are TRBV29-1 and TRBJ1-3, with 8 bases matching TRBD1. In germline, CDR1 is SQVTM, CDR2 ANQGSEA. The CDR3 consists of 14 residues. The V segment lost 0 bases and the J segment 4 bases; nucleotides outside the gene matches: 2. The CDR3 sequence: CSVEDRGLGNTIYF. The CDR3 DNA reads TGCAGCGTTGAAGACAGGGGGCTAGGAAACACCATATATTTT.

The chain has TRBV30 and TRBJ2-7; maybe TRBD1 (6 bases). Germline assignment: CDR1 GTSNPN and CDR2 SVGIG (reference sequence). The CDR3 consists of 14 residues. The germline V and J ends were trimmed by 4 bases and 0 bases, with 13 bases remaining between them. The CDR3 DNA reads TGTGCCTGGACCCCCGGGACAACCTCCTACGAGCAGTACTTC. It translates to CAWTPGTTSYEQYF.

The chain joins TRBV9 to TRBJ2-3, with 7 bases aligning to TRBD2. From germline, CDR1 is SGDLS and CDR2 YYNGEE. This CDR3 has 13 residues. With V trimmed by 2 bases and J by 6 bases, 3 bases remained unmatched. The CDR3 coding sequence is TGTGCCAGCAGCGTTCAACTAGCGGATACGCAGTATTTT. Encoded protein: CASSVQLADTQYF.

This clone was counted only a few times. The rearrangement uses TRBV29-1 and TRBJ1-4; 8 nucleotides match TRBD1. The CDR3 covers 15 residues. The junction had 6 bases not matched to a gene; V was cut back by 6 bases and J by 0 bases. The V gene's germline CDR1 is SQVTM and CDR2 ANQGSEA. The CDR3 nucleotides read TGCAGCGTAGAGGGACAGGCAGCAACTAATGAAAAACTGTTTTTT. The encoded protein is CSVEGQAATNEKLFF.

This clone was seen many times. The chain couples TRBV19 to TRBJ2-1; possible D gene TRBD2, 8 bases. Germline CDR1 is LNHDA and CDR2 is SQIVND (reference sequence). V was clipped by 5 bases and J by 1 base, with 18 bases between them. This CDR3 has 17 residues. CDR3 nucleotide sequence: TGTGCCAGTAGTCCCCGGGACAGCGGGGGATCCTACAATGAGCAGTTCTTC. It yields the protein CASSPRDSGGSYNEQFF. Full variable domain (outside the CDR3, taken from reference TRBV19 and TRBJ2-1): DGGITQSPKYLFRKEGQNVTLSCEQNLNHDAMYWYRQDPGQGLRLIYYSQIVNDFQKGDIAEGYSVSREKKESFPLTVTSAQKNPTAFYLCASSPRDSGGSYNEQFFGPGTRLTVL.

The chain joins TRBV4-1 to TRBJ1-5; D gene ambiguous. Germline V CDR1 and CDR2: MGHRA, YSYEKL. The CDR3 has 15 amino acids. Deletions cut 1 base from V and 0 bases from J, with 7 bases between. Here the CDR3 DNA reads TGCGCCAGCAGCCAAGTGAGTTATAGCAATCAGCCCCAGCATTTT. Encoded protein: CASSQVSYSNQPQHF.

V usage is TRBV7-2 and J usage is TRBJ2-5; D call uncertain. The V and J ends lost 3 bases and 1 base respectively, with 9 bases between them. The germline gives CDR1 SGHTA, CDR2 FQGNSA. The CDR3 is 14 residues long. The chain's CDR3 is CASSFSMAQETQYF. The CDR3 DNA reads TGTGCCAGCAGCTTCTCGATGGCCCAAGAGACCCAGTACTTC.

This clone was seen a few times. The rearrangement links TRBV27 to TRBJ2-1; D is perhaps TRBD1 (5 bases). From germline, CDR1 is MNHEY and CDR2 SMNVEV (reference sequence). V lost 6 bases and J 5 bases, leaving 8 bases between the germline ends. CDR3 length equals 12 residues. The CDR3: CASRGADNEQFF. DNA for the CDR3: TGTGCCAGCAGAGGGGCAGACAATGAGCAGTTCTTC.